This T cell receptor beta chain came from a study of blood T cell repertoires in COVID-19. On the study more broadly: Acute and convalescent COVID-19 specimens originated in the United States, Italy and Spain. T cells, B-cell-depleted T cells, or PBMCs supplied cDNA or gDNA.

Libraries were prepared by immunoSEQ multiplex PCR; TCRdb keeps only in-frame clonotypes and omits some of them. The data show 45,000 to 55,000 clones, roughly 87% seen once. The CDR3 runs to 13 residues. Germline V lookup: CDR1 MGHRA, CDR2 YSYEKL. Trimming shortened V by 5 bases and J by 1 base, and 8 bases separated the two germline ends. Sequences were obtained from peripheral blood. The source is a human donor in a cohort sampled during active COVID-19. This chain links TRBV4-1 with TRBJ1-1, with D possibly matching TRBD1 (6 bases). The CDR3 DNA sequence: TGCGCCAGCAGCGCACAGGGGAACACTGAAGCTTTCTTT. Residues: CASSAQGNTEAFF.